The 3 T cell receptor beta chains below all came from one sample that was sequenced in a study of T cells in localized non-small cell lung cancer. Profiling relied on immunoSEQ multiplex PCR, and the TCRdb table lists in-frame clones only, not all of them. The data show about 2,800 clones, around 25% seen once. The sequencing here drew on normal lung tissue next to the tumor, taken before any cancer treatment. These receptors were taken from a woman aged 40-75 years with stage I lung adenocarcinoma.

This chain uses TRBV18 with TRBJ1-3; D remains unclear. CDR3 length: 16 residues. V was cut by 3 bases and J by 0 bases, with 12 bases left in between. Germline CDR1 KGHSH, CDR2 LQKENI. CDR3 bases: TGTGCCAGCTCACCGTACGACCAGAGCTCTGGAAACACCATATATTTT. Translation gives CASSPYDQSSGNTIYF.

The V and J genes are TRBV11-3 and TRBJ2-3, with 15 bases identical to TRBD2. The CDR3 is 18 amino acids. CDR1 is SGHNT and CDR2 is YENEEA in the germline V gene. V lost 6 bases to trimming and J lost 0 bases; unmatched junction nucleotides: 7. In DNA form, the CDR3 reads TGTGCCAGCAGGACCGGACTAGCGGGAGGGCAGAGCACAGATACGCAGTATTTT. Protein: CASRTGLAGGQSTDTQYF.

This clone was seen only a few times. The J gene is TRBJ1-2, the V gene TRBV29-1; 8 nucleotides line up with TRBD1. V was pared by 4 bases and J by 8 bases, with 6 bases of the junction left unmatched. The CDR3 consists of 12 residues. CDR1 and CDR2 from the germline V gene are SQVTM and ANQGSEA. Here the CDR3 reads CSVVSQGEGYTF. The DNA of the CDR3 is TGCAGCGTTGTCTCACAGGGGGAAGGCTACACCTTC. Drawing the rest from reference TRBV29-1 and TRBJ1-2, the complete variable domain is SAVISQKPSRDICQRGTSLTIQCQVDSQVTMMFWYRQQPGQSLTLIATANQGSEATYESGFVIDKFPISRPNLTFSTLTVSNMSPEDSSIYLCSVVSQGEGYTFGSGTRLTVV.